This T cell receptor beta chain was sequenced during a study of identical twins. Whole-study findings and limits: The abundant beta clonotypes from cord blood had fewer insertions, and memory repertoires had none of this.

Notes on this clonotype: Its antigen is unknown.

Per the germline V gene, CDR1 is MDHEN and CDR2 is SYDVKM. This CDR3 comprises 16 residues. Trimming cost V 4 bases and J 0 bases, with 16 bases left between them. TCRdb reanalysed the 5' RACE reads using MiXCR and keeps one entry per CDR3 protein. The sample yields 1.5 million or so distinct CDR3 sequences, less than 35% seen once. This TCR came from a newborn girl in good health. V gene TRBV28 combines with J gene TRBJ2-7; D may match TRBD1 or TRBD2 (5 bases each). The sample was cord blood. The CDR3 reads CASSSHRDESSYEQYF. In DNA form, the CDR3 reads TGTGCCAGCAGTTCACACCGGGACGAGAGCTCCTACGAGCAGTACTTC.